This T cell receptor (beta chain) was obtained from a study of T cell repertoires in cytomegalovirus infection. Whole-study context: CMV epitopes that were recently identified and HLA-C-restricted were used alongside well-studied HLA-B-restricted ones.

TCRdb independently ran MiXCR on the reads; one entry per CDR3 protein. The table records over 250,000 distinct CDR3 sequences, 20% to 25% of them present only once. The germline V gene has CDR1 SEHNR and CDR2 FQNEAQ (reference sequence). This CDR3 has 13 amino acids. Trimming cost V 5 bases and J 2 bases, with 10 bases left between them. Study findings and constraints: The cumulative frequency of public TCR beta families distinguished individuals who carried CMV together with the relevant HLA.

The sample holds many counts of this clonotype. Antigen specificity is unknown. The V call is TRBV7-9, the J call TRBJ2-7, with a weak D call TRBD1 (6 bases). Sample: cultured PBMCs, taken from culture after CMV antigen stimulation. This receptor was identified in a human donor in good health (CMV status not recorded). Some clones in this sample may be carry-over from other donors' samples. For the CDR3, the DNA is TGTGCCAGCAGCCGGGGACACCCCTACGAGCAGTACGTC. It encodes CASSRGHPYEQYV.